This TCR beta chain was sequenced in a study of blood T cells in healthy people across ages (dated by TCRdb to about 2015). Turning to the overall study: In model experiments, roughly one uniquely barcoded TCR beta cDNA molecule per two T cells was captured by template switching. For two donors (one aged 18 to 29 and one aged 80 or older), the study analyzed two additional independent replicas of 1 million unique cDNA reads from the same blood draw. To track age-related changes in TCR beta repertoire diversity, the study relied on deep sequencing normalized with unique cDNA molecular identifiers. Donors of different ages were randomly distributed across sequencing lanes to avoid experimental bias. The donors were divided into four age groups: young (average approximately 17 years), middle-aged (around 41), aged (62) and long-lived (82). The investigation overall reported the following: Because profiling used bulk unsorted PBMCs, naive and antigen-experienced compartments could not be compared conclusively. Because donor CMV infection status was unknown, age-related changes in expanded clonotypes were potentially confounded. As age increased, observed TCR beta diversity per million T cells dropped in a roughly linear way, and a significant reduction was already evident by age roughly 36. The percentage of naive T cells measured by flow cytometry correlated strongly with observed TCR beta diversity. Compared with the aged group, the long-lived group had more naive CD4+ T cells, fewer expanded clones and increased TCR diversity, a pattern suggesting age selection. Estimates of total diversity based on one million sequenced T cells were considered lower bounds and underestimates.

Receptor libraries were prepared by 5' RACE. The sequencing machine was an Illumina HiSeq 2500. A second PCR of 7 to 11 cycles was run with a J-beta primer mix and a sample-barcoded 5' primer. A template-switch 5' adaptor carrying 12 random nucleotides introduced a unique molecular identifier onto each TCR beta cDNA molecule. Each sample yielded at least 3 million CDR3-containing paired-end reads. All of the RNA was converted into first-strand cDNA using the Mint cDNA synthesis kit, with a TRBC-specific oligonucleotide serving as the primer. After uracil-DNA glycosylase treatment, a first 18-cycle PCR used universal primers M1SS and BC2_uni_R on all cDNA. In the original analysis: Each sample was normalized by randomly selecting 1 million high-quality reads, each carrying a distinct molecular identifier. Instead of being binned into consensus sequences, reads with shared molecular identifiers were discarded. MiTCR, set to a Q25 quality threshold and the strictest error-elimination algorithm, was used for CDR3 identification, clonotype clustering and error correction. Lower-bound total TCR beta diversity was estimated with a nonparametric unseen species model using Euler transformation. The public reads were run again by TCRdb, first through fastp at Q25 and then through MiXCR, and only productive beta chains were kept. For every CDR3 protein sequence, its rows merge into one entry that carries the most common genes and DNA. These V and J calls originate from TCRdb's pipeline instead of the authors' own analysis. Recorded for this sample are some 1.5 million distinct CDR3 sequences; about 45% of them occurred a single time. The ten largest clonotypes hold 4% of the sample.

CDR1 and CDR2 (SEHNR, FQNEAQ) derive from the germline V gene (reference sequence). From the cysteine through the phenylalanine, the CDR3 covers 11 amino acids. Kept here is only the CDR3 DNA, which spans 33 bases and is read in frame from base 1. V loses 1 base, J loses 15 bases, and the germline ends lie 10 bases apart. As to this clonotype: Its specific antigen is unknown. One base away there is no much larger clone; base qualities are not given.

Systemically healthy Caucasian individuals from Russia, some 38 in total and aged about 6 to 95 years, were included as donors. About 9.1 milliliters of peripheral blood were collected from each donor into EDTA-treated Vacutainer tubes. PBMCs were isolated by Ficoll-Paque density-gradient centrifugation, with at least 6 million obtained per sample. Total RNA was extracted from PBMCs with Trizol reagent, with at least 6 micrograms obtained per sample. For every donor, flow cytometry on a PBMC aliquot measured the percentage of naive CD45RAhigh/CD27high T cells. The sequence is built from TRBV7-9 and TRBJ2-1, with no D gene named confidently. Sequenced material: blood. The TCR sequence derives from a woman between 18 and 30 years old in good health. The CDR3 region reads CASSLEPPMFF. The DNA sequence is as follows: TGTGCCAGCAGCTTAGAGCCGCCGATGTTCTTC.